This TCR beta chain originates from a study of blood T cells in healthy people across ages. A few counts support this clonotype. In terms of origin and age, donors were healthy Caucasian individuals from Russia aged about 6 to 90. Donors each provided roughly 10 milliliters of peripheral blood. Primed by a sample-barcoded 5' primer and a J-beta primer mix, a second PCR proceeded for 7 to 11 cycles. TCRdb recomputed calls from the 5' RACE reads with MiXCR, one row per CDR3 protein. The sample has roughly 2 million distinct CDR3 sequences, just under 50% seen once. The sample consisted of blood. The sequence came from a woman between 35 and 50 years old in good health.

Here the CDR3 DNA reads TGTGCCAGCAGGGTAAACTCCTACGAGCAGTACTTC. Amino acid sequence: CASRVNSYEQYF. The genes are TRBV7-2 and TRBJ2-7, with D unresolved. The CDR3 length is 12 residues. Trimming stripped 6 bases from V and 0 bases from J, with 6 bases between. Germline lookup yields CDR1 SGHTA and CDR2 FQGNSA.